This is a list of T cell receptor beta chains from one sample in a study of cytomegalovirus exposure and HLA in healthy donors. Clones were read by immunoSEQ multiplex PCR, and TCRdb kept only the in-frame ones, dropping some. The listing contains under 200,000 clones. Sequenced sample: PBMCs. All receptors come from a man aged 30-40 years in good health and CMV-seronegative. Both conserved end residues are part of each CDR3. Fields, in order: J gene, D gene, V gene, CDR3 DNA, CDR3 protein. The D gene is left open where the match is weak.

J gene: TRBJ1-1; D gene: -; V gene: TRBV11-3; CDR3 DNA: TGTGCCAGCAGCTTGACAGGGAACACTGAAGCTTTCTTT; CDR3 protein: CASSLTGNTEAFF
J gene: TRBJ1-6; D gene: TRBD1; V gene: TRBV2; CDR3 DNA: TGTGCCAGCAGGGCCGGGACAGGGGGGGGATATAATTCACCCCTCCACTTT; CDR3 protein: CASRAGTGGGYNSPLHF
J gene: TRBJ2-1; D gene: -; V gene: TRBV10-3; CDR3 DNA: TGTGCCATCAGTGAGTCGCCCGGGGTTTTGGGCTCCTACAATGAGCAGTTCTTC; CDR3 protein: CAISESPGVLGSYNEQFF
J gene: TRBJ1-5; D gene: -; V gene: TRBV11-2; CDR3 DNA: TGTGCCAGCAGCTTTTCCAGGGATCAGCCCCAGCATTTT; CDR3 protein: CASSFSRDQPQHF
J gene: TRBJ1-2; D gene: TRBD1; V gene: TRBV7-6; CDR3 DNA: TGTGCCAGCAGCCGAGACAGGGGGCATGGCTACACCTTC; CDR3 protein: CASSRDRGHGYTF
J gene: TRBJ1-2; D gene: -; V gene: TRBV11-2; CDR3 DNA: TGTGCCAGCAGCCCCCACGCCAGGGCGCTTGGCTACACCTTC; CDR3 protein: CASSPHARALGYTF
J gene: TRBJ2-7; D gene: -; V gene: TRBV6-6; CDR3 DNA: TGTGCCAGCAGCACAGTTTCCTACGAGCAGTACTTC; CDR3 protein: CASSTVSYEQYF
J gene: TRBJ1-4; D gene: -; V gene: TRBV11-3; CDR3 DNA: TGTGCCAGCAGCTTAGGAGTACCGGTGATTAATGAAAAACTGTTTTTT; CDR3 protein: CASSLGVPVINEKLFF
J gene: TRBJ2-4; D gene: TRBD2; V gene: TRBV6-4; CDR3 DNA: TGTGCCAGCAGGGGGACTAGCGGAGGAGGAGCCAAAAACATTCAGTACTTC; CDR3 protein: CASRGTSGGGAKNIQYF
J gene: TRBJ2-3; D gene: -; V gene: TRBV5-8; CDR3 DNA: TGTGCCAGCAGCCTGAACTTACAGGCGACAACCCTCCACACAGATACGCAGTATTTT; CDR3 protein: CASSLNLQATTLHTDTQYF
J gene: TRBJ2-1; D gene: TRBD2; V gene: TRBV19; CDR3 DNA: TGTGCCAGTCGTCTAGCGGGGGGTCACGATGAGCAGTTCTTC; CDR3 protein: CASRLAGGHDEQFF
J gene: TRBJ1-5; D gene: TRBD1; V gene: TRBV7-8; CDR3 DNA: TGTGCCAGCAGCAATTCCGGGACAGCTAGCAATCAGCCCCAGCATTTT; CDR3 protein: CASSNSGTASNQPQHF
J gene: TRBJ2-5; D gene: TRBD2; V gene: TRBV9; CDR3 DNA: TGTGCCAGCAGCGAGGGTGGACTAGCATCAGGAGAGACCCAGTACTTC; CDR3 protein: CASSEGGLASGETQYF
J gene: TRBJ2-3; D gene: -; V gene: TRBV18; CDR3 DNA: TGTGCCAGCTCGCCTACAGAGAGCACAGATACGCAGTATTTT; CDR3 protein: CASSPTESTDTQYF
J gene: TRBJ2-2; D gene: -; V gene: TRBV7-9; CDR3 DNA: TGTGCCAGCAGCATGCAGGGGTCGACCGGGGAGCTGTTTTTT; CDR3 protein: CASSMQGSTGELFF
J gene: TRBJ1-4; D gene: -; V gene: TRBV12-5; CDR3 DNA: TGTGCTAGTGGGTTCATCCCCCCAAGACAGTTAGGCGGTGAAAAACTGTTTTTT; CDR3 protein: CASGFIPPRQLGGEKLFF
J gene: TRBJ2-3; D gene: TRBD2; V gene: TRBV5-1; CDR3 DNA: TGCGCCAGCAGCTTGGTTGGGTCTGGCGGGAGGACAGATACGCAGTATTTT; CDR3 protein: CASSLVGSGGRTDTQYF
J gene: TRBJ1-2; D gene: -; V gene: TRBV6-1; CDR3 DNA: TGTGCCAGCAGTGAAACCCTACGTTACGGGGGTCTCGATGGCTACACCTTC; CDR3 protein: CASSETLRYGGLDGYTF
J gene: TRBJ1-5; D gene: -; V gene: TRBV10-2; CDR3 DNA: TGCGCCAGCAGTGAGTCTCGAGATCAGCCCCAGCATTTT; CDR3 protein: CASSESRDQPQHF
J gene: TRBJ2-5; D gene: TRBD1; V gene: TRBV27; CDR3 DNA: TGTGCCAGCAGTCCTTACCACCTATCAGGGGGCGGAAAGACCCAGTACTTC; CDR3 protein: CASSPYHLSGGGKTQYF
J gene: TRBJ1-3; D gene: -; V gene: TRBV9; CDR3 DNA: TGTGCCAGCAGCGTGGGCGGGAGGAGTCCAAACACCATATATTTT; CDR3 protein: CASSVGGRSPNTIYF
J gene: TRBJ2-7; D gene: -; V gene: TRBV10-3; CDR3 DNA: TGTGCCACCCGGGAACCGAGCTCCTACGAGCAGTACTTC; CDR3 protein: CATREPSSYEQYF
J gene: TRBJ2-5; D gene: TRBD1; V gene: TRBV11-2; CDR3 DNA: TGTGCCAGCAGCCCAGGACCCGGACAGGGGCAAGAGACCCAGTACTTC; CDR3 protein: CASSPGPGQGQETQYF
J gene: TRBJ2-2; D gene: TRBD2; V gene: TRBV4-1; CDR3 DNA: TGCGCCAGCAGCCGCGGGGGGACCGACACCGGGGAGCTGTTTTTT; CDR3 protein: CASSRGGTDTGELFF
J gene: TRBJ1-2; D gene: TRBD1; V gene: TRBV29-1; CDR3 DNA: TGCAGCGTTGAAGACCCTAGGGGACAGGGGGCGAACTATGGCTACACCTTC; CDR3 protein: CSVEDPRGQGANYGYTF
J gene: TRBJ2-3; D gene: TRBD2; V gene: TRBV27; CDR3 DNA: TGTGCCAGCAGCTTAATCCTAGCGGGAGTTAGGGATACGCAGTATTTT; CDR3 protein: CASSLILAGVRDTQYF
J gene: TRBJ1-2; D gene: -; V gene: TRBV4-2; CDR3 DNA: TGTGCCAGCAGCCAAGAATTGGAGACCTATGGCTACACCTTC; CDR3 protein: CASSQELETYGYTF
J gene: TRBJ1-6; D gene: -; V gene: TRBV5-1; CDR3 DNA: TGCGCCAGCAGCTTGGATAGCCCCCCCAATTCACCCCTCCACTTT; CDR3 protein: CASSLDSPPNSPLHF
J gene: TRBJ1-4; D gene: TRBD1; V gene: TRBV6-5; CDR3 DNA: TGTGCCAGCAGTAGGGACAGTGCCCTAAGGGAAAAACTGTTTTTT; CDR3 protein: CASSRDSALREKLFF
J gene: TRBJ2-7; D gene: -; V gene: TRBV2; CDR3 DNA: TGTGCCAGTCTTGACGAACCGGACAACTACGAGCAGTACTTC; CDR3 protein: CASLDEPDNYEQYF
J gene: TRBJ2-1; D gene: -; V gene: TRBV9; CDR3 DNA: TGTGCCAGCAGCGTAGAACAGGGCCCCAGTGGGCAGTTCTTC; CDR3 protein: CASSVEQGPSGQFF
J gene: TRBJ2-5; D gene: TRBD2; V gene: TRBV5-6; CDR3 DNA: TGTGCCACGGCGCAGCGGGAGTCAGAGACCCAGTACTTC; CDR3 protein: CATAQRESETQYF
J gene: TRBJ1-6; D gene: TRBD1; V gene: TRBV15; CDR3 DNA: TGTGCCACCAGCAGATCGACAGGGGGTGATTCACCCCTCCACTTT; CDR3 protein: CATSRSTGGDSPLHF
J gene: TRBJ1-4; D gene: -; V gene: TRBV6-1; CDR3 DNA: TGTGCCAGCAGACCCCGATTAAGAGCTGAAAAACTGTTTTTT; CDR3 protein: CASRPRLRAEKLFF
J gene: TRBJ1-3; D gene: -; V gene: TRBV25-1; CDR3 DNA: TGTGCCAGCAGTGGTACGGGGACTGGAAACACCATATATTTT; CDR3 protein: CASSGTGTGNTIYF
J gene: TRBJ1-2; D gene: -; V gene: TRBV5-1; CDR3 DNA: TGCGCCAGCAGCTTGAGTTCCAGGGCTGAAGGCTACACCTTC; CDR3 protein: CASSLSSRAEGYTF
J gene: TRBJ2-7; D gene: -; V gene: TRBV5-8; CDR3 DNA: TGTGCCAGCAGCTTCAGGGGCTACGAGCAGTACTTC; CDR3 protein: CASSFRGYEQYF
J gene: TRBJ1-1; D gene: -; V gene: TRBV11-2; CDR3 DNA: TGTGCCAGCAGCTTTCAAGGGGGTAGCACTGAAGCTTTCTTT; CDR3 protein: CASSFQGGSTEAFF
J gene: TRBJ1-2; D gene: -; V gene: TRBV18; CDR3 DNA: TGTGCCAGCTCACCGTGGGCAGGCGCTGGGTTTAACTATGGCTACACCTTC; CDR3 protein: CASSPWAGAGFNYGYTF
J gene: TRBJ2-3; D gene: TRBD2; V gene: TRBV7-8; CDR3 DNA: TGTGCCAGCAGCCCCCAGCGGGGAAAAGATACGCAGTATTTT; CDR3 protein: CASSPQRGKDTQYF
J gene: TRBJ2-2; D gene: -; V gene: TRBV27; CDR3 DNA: TGTGCCAGCAGTTTATGGGTAGGGGAAGGCGGGGAGCTGTTTTTT; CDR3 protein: CASSLWVGEGGELFF
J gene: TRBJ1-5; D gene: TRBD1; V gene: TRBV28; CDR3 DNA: TGTGCCAGCAGTTCCGGGGACAGGGGGACGGGCAATCAGCCCCAGCATTTT; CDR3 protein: CASSSGDRGTGNQPQHF
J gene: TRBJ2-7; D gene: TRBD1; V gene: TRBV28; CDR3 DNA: TGTGCCAGCAGATCCCAGGGGGCCAACTACGAGCAGTACTTC; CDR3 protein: CASRSQGANYEQYF
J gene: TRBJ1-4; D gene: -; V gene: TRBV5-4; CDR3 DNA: TGTGCCAGCAGCTTTGGGGGGGCGGGAAATGAAAAACTGTTTTTT; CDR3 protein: CASSFGGAGNEKLFF
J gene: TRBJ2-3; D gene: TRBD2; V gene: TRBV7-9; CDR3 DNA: TGTGCCAGCAGCTCATACGGTAGCGGGACATTTACAGATACGCAGTATTTT; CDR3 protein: CASSSYGSGTFTDTQYF
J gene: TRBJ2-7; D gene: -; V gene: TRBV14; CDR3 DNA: TGTGCCAGCAGCCAATTCGCAGGGCCTCTTGGGGAGCAGTACTTC; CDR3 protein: CASSQFAGPLGEQYF
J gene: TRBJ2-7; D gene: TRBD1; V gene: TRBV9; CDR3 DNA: TGTGCCAGCAGCGGGGACAGGGACTACGAGCAGTACTTC; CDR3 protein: CASSGDRDYEQYF
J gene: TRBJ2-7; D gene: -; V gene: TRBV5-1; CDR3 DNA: TGCGCCAGCAGCTTGGCCAAGGGACACGAGCAGTACTTC; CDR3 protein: CASSLAKGHEQYF